These T cell receptor beta chains were read from a single sample in a study of blood T cell repertoires in COVID-19. Some clones are missing from TCRdb's copy, which holds only in-frame ones; the method was immunoSEQ multiplex PCR. This repertoire shows a few hundred thousand clones, around 91% found once; its top ten account for about 3.5%. The sample taken for sequencing was PBMCs or T cells enriched from blood (not recorded which). The receptors stem from a young woman in a cohort exposed to, infected with or recovered from COVID-19 (not recorded which). The CDR3 runs from the conserved cysteine through the conserved F or W. The D gene is left open where the match is weak. Clone size is given for some rows only: seen once, a few or many times, or a class if the clone is expanded.

TRBJ1-4	once	14	TRBV6-5	TRBD1	CASSWDSRPEKLFF	TGTGCCAGCAGTTGGGACAGCCGACCTGAAAAACTGTTTTTT
TRBJ2-7	NA	15	TRBV7-9	NA	CASSLILASSYEQYF	TGTGCCAGCAGCTTAATACTGGCTAGCTCCTACGAGCAGTACTTC
TRBJ2-1	NA	16	TRBV11-2	TRBD2	CASTPDRGRGGNEQFF	TGTGCCAGCACACCAGATCGCGGGAGGGGGGGCAATGAGCAGTTCTTC
TRBJ2-7	NA	16	TRBV19	NA	CASSIVFTGAEFEQYF	TGTGCCAGTAGTATAGTTTTCACGGGAGCGGAGTTCGAGCAGTACTTC
TRBJ1-1	NA	14	TRBV7-2	TRBD1	CASNIQGEGTEAFF	TGTGCCAGCAACATCCAGGGGGAAGGGACTGAAGCTTTCTTT
TRBJ1-2	once	13	TRBV19	NA	CASSISRVDGYTF	TGTGCCAGTAGTATTTCCAGGGTGGACGGCTACACCTTC
TRBJ1-2	NA	13	TRBV5-5	NA	CASSTGAGDGYTF	TGTGCCAGCAGCACTGGCGCGGGGGATGGCTACACCTTC
TRBJ1-2	once	14	TRBV6-5	TRBD1	CASSYQQGENGYTF	TGTGCCAGCAGTTACCAACAGGGGGAGAATGGCTACACCTTC
TRBJ2-7	NA	15	TRBV11-2	TRBD2	CASSLGSGGGYEQYF	TGTGCCAGCAGCTTAGGGAGCGGGGGGGGCTACGAGCAGTACTTC
TRBJ2-7	NA	18	TRBV3-1/TRBV3-2	NA	CASSQDQGWGIDRYEQYF	TGTGCCAGCAGCCAAGATCAGGGGTGGGGGATTGATCGATACGAGCAGTACTTC
TRBJ2-1	once	15	TRBV11-2	NA	CASSLGSSSYNEQFF	TGTGCCAGCAGCTTAGGGAGCAGTTCCTACAATGAGCAGTTCTTC
TRBJ1-4	NA	13	TRBV12-5	TRBD1	CASGRQGVEKLFF	TGTGCTAGTGGTAGACAGGGTGTAGAAAAACTGTTTTTT
TRBJ2-2	NA	16	TRBV27	TRBD1	CASSLGGQGHTGELFF	TGTGCCAGCAGTCTTGGGGGACAGGGGCATACCGGGGAGCTGTTTTTT
TRBJ1-4	few	14	TRBV6-1	NA	CASSEGGFNEKLFF	TGTGCCAGCAGTGAGGGGGGGTTTAATGAAAAACTGTTTTTT
TRBJ1-4	NA	15	TRBV24-1	NA	CATSDPTGTNEKLFF	TGTGCCACCAGTGATCCAACAGGGACTAATGAAAAACTGTTTTTT
TRBJ2-1	NA	12	TRBV10-1	NA	CASGRGWNEQFF	TGCGCCAGCGGACGGGGTTGGAATGAGCAGTTCTTC
TRBJ2-3	NA	15	TRBV29-1	TRBD2	CSGGGLAGVGDTQYF	TGCAGCGGGGGGGGACTAGCGGGAGTGGGAGATACGCAGTATTTT
TRBJ1-1	NA	13	TRBV7-6	NA	CASSLKGATEAFF	TGTGCCAGCAGCTTAAAAGGGGCCACTGAAGCTTTCTTT
TRBJ1-2	NA	14	TRBV5-4	NA	CASSLGGANYGYTF	TGTGCCAGCAGCTTGGGCGGAGCTAACTATGGCTACACCTTC
TRBJ1-6	NA	15	TRBV6-4	NA	CASSEFAGLGSPLHF	TGTGCCAGCAGTGAATTTGCAGGGCTTGGTTCACCCCTCCACTTT
TRBJ1-6	NA	15	TRBV28	TRBD1	CASSGGQGWNSPLHF	TGTGCCAGCAGTGGGGGACAGGGATGGAATTCACCCCTCCACTTT
TRBJ2-3	NA	16	TRBV12-5	TRBD1	CASGGGTGRGTDTQYF	TGTGCTAGTGGTGGGGGGACAGGTAGGGGCACAGATACGCAGTATTTT